Shown below are 7 T cell receptor beta chains from a single sample sequenced in a study of shared clonotypes between healthy human individuals. Only CD45RO-negative cells positively selected for CCR7 counted as naive CD8 cells, so terminally differentiated effector memory CD45RA+ cells were excluded. Here immunoSEQ multiplex PCR was the method, and the copy in TCRdb shows in-frame clones only, minus some. The data contain 2 million to 2.5 million clones, around 96% of them singletons. Sequencing used naive CD8+ T cells sorted from blood. The source is a man aged 18 to 29 in good health.

V and J are TRBV4-1 and TRBJ2-7; D is uncertain. The CDR3 is made up of 13 amino acids. Germline CDR1 MGHRA, CDR2 YSYEKL. The V end lost 1 base, the J end lost 3 bases, and 7 bases lay between the germline ends. The CDR3, as DNA: TGCGCCAGCAGCCAAGGCTACTTCTACGAGCAGTACTTC. Translation: CASSQGYFYEQYF.

This rearrangement joins TRBV27 to TRBJ2-7, with 13 positions matching TRBD2. V trimming: 2 bases; J trimming: 3 bases; junction bases outside the gene matches: 1. The CDR3 totals 15 residues. CDR1 and CDR2 from the germline V gene are MNHEY and SMNVEV (reference sequence). The chain's CDR3 is CASSLGLAGDYEQYF. Here the CDR3 DNA reads TGTGCCAGCAGTTTAGGACTAGCGGGGGACTACGAGCAGTACTTC.

The chain uses TRBV6-1 and TRBJ2-1; D gene unclear. This CDR3 is built from 14 residues. The V end lost 6 bases, the J end lost 0 bases, and 9 bases lay between the germline ends. The germline CDR1 and CDR2 sequences are MNHNS and SASEGT. The CDR3 loop reads CASRLLDSYNEQFF. The CDR3 region has the DNA TGTGCCAGCAGGCTACTGGACTCCTACAATGAGCAGTTCTTC.

Concerning this clone: This CDR3 is also generated by other DNA sequences in the sample. The CDR3 region has the DNA TGTGCCAGCAGTGAAGGAACTGAAGCTTTCTTT. This encodes CASSEGTEAFF. The chain couples TRBV25-1 to TRBJ1-1; D unresolved. CDR3 length: 11 amino acids. V lost 2 bases and J 5 bases, leaving 3 bases between the germline ends. Per germline, CDR1 MGHDK and CDR2 SYGVNS. The full variable domain, in which reference TRBV25-1 and TRBJ1-1 provide the parts outside the CDR3, is EADIYQTPRYLVIGTGKKITLECSQTMGHDKMYWYQQDPGMELHLIHYSYGVNSTEKGDLSSESTVSRIRTEHFPLTLESARPSHTSQYLCASSEGTEAFFGQGTRLTVV.

This clone occurred once. The CDR3 loop is CASSIGHGTEAFF. The CDR3 DNA reads TGTGCCAGTAGTATTGGGCACGGGACTGAAGCTTTCTTT. This chain joins TRBV19 and TRBJ1-1; D unclear. This CDR3 spans 13 amino acids. Deletions cut 3 bases from V and 5 bases from J, with 10 bases between. Germline CDR1 and CDR2: LNHDA and SQIVND (reference sequence).

This chain connects TRBV15 to TRBJ1-2; D unclear. The CDR3 runs 13 residues. Per germline, CDR1 LNHNV and CDR2 YYDKDF (reference sequence). Trimming removed 1 base at V and 8 bases at J, with 11 bases between. The CDR3 region is CATSRGMDSGYTF. The CDR3 region has the DNA TGTGCCACCAGCAGAGGTATGGACTCAGGCTACACCTTC. The full variable domain, in which reference TRBV15 and TRBJ1-2 provide the parts outside the CDR3, is DAMVIQNPRYQVTQFGKPVTLSCSQTLNHNVMYWYQQKSSQAPKLLFHYYDKDFNNEADTPDNFQSRRPNTSFCFLDIRSPGLGDTAMYLCATSRGMDSGYTFGSGTRLTVV.

The chain uses TRBV27 and TRBJ1-2; weak D call: TRBD1 (6 bases). From germline, CDR1 is MNHEY and CDR2 SMNVEV (reference sequence). This CDR3 contains 14 residues. The ends were cut back, 6 bases at V and 3 bases at J, with 14 bases in the middle. The CDR3 region has the DNA TGTGCCAGCAGCCACACGGGGGCGGACTATGGCTACACCTTC. Translated: CASSHTGADYGYTF.